This T cell receptor beta chain appears in the sequencing data of a study of beta chain features in type 1 diabetes. Study-wide results and caveats: TCRB CDR3s were moderately but significantly shorter in Type 1 diabetes patients in all four CD4+ subsets.

The investigators reverse transcribed all of the isolated RNA, so they sequenced expressed TCRB transcripts. Measured with immunoSEQ multiplex PCR; TCRdb has only the in-frame clones, and not every one. The sample holds roughly 100,000 clones, about 26% seen once. This clone was seen a handful of times. Its target is unknown. Blood was drawn once from each donor into heparinised tubes. The draws averaged approximately 120 mL. CDR1 is MNHNY, CDR2 SVGAGI, per germline (reference sequence). CDR3 length: 13 residues. Trimming took off 10 bases at V and 2 bases at J, with 13 bases between the two ends. This sequence originates from a woman between 18 and 29 years old with type 1 diabetes. This chain uses TRBV6-6 with TRBJ2-3; D is uncertain. The source material was central memory CD4+ T cells from blood. As DNA, the CDR3 is TGTGCCATCTGTCCAGATCCCACAGATACGCAGTATTTT. Protein product: CAICPDPTDTQYF.